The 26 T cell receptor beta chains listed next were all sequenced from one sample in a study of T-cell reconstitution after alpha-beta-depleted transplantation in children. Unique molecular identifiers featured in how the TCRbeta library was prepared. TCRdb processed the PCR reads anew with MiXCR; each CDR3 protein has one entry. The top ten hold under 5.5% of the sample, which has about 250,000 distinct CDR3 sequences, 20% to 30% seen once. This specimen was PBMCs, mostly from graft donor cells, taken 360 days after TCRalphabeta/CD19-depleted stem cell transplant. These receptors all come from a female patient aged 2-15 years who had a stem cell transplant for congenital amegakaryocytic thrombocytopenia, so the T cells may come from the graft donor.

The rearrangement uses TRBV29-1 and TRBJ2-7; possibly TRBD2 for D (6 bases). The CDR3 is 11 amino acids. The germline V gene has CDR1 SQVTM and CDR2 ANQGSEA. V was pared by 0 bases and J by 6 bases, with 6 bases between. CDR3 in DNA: TGCAGCGTTGAAGAGGGAGGCGAGCAGTACTTC. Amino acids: CSVEEGGEQYF.

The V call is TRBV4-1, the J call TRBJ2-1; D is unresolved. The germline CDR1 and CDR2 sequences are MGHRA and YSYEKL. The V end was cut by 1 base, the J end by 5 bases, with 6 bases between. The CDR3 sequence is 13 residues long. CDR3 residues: CASSQVGNNEQFF. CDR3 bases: TGCGCCAGCAGCCAAGTGGGGAACAATGAGCAGTTCTTC.

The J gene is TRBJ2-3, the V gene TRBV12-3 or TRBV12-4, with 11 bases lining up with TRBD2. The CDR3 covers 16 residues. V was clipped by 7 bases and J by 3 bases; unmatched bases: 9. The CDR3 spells CASTIAGGRGTDTQYF. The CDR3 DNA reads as TGTGCCAGCACTATAGCGGGGGGGCGGGGAACAGATACGCAGTATTTT.

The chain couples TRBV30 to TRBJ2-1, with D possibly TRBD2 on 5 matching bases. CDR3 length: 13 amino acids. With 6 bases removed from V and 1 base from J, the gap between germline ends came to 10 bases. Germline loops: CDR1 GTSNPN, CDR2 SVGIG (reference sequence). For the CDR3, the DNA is TGTGCCTGCGCACCGGGATCCTACAATGAGCAGTTCTTC. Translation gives CACAPGSYNEQFF.

The CDR3 nucleotides read TGCAGTGCTAGAGCCGGGGGGGCTATCAATGAGCAGTTCTTC. It translates to CSARAGGAINEQFF. J is TRBJ2-1 and V is TRBV20-1, with 8 bases that match TRBD2. With 1 base clipped from V and 6 bases from J, the junction kept 5 bases outside the gene matches. This CDR3 is built from 14 residues. The germline V gene encodes CDR1 DFQATT and CDR2 SNEGSKA (reference sequence).

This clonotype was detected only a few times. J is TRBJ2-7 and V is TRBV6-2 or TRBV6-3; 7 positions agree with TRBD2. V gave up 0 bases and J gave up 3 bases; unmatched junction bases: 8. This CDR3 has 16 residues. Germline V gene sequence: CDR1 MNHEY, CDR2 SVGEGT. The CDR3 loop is CASSYSGLAADYEQYF. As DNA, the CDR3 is TGTGCCAGCAGTTACTCGGGCCTAGCGGCCGACTACGAGCAGTACTTC.

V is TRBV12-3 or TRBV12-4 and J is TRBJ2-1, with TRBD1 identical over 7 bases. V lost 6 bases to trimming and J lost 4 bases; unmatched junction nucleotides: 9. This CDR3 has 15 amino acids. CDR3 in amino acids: CASRRLGQLYNEQFF. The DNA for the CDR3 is TGTGCCAGCAGGCGGCTGGGACAGCTGTACAATGAGCAGTTCTTC.

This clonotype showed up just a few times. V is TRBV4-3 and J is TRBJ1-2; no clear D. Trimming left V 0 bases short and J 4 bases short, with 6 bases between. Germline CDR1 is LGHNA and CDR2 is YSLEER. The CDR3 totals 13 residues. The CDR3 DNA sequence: TGCGCCAGCAGCCAAGATCATGGCTATGGCTACACCTTC. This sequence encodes CASSQDHGYGYTF.

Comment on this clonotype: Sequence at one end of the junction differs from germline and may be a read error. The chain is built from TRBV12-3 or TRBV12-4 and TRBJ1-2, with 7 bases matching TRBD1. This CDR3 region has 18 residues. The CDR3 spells CAISRPGTAERAPYGYTF. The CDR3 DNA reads TGTGCCATCAGTCGACCGGGGACAGCGGAAAGGGCACCTTATGGCTACACCTTC.

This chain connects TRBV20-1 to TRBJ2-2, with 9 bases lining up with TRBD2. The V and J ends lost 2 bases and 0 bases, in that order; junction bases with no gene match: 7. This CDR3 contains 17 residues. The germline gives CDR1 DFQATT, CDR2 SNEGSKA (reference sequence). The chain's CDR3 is CSARRLAGLSNTGELFF. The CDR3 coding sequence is TGCAGTGCTAGACGGCTAGCGGGACTATCGAACACCGGGGAGCTGTTTTTT.

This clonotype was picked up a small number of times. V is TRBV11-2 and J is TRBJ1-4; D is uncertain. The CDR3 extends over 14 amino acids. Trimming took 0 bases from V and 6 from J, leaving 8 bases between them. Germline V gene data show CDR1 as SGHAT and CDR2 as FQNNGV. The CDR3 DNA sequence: TGTGCCAGCAGCTTAGATCCATTTGATGAAAAACTGTTTTTT. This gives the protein CASSLDPFDEKLFF.

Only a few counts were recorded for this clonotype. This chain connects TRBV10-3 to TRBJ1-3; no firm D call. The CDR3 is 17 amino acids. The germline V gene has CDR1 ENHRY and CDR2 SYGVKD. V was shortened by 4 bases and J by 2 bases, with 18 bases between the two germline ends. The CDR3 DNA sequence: TGTGCCATCAGTGGCCCCCACGTCCGGGGAACTGGAAACACCATATATTTT. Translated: CAISGPHVRGTGNTIYF.

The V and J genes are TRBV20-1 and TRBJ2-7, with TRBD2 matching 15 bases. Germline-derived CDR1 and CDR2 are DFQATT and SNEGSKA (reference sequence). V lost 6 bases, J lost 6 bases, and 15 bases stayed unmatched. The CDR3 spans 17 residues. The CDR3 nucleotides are TGCAGTGCCCCTAAGACCTGGGGACTAGCGGGAGGAGCCGAGCAGTACTTC. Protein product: CSAPKTWGLAGGAEQYF.

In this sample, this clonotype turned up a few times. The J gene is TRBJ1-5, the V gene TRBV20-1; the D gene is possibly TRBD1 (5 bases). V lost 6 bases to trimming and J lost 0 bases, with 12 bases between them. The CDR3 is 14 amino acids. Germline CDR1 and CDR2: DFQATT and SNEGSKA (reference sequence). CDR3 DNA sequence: TGCAGTGCCAAGACAGCGTATAGCAATCAGCCCCAGCATTTT. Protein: CSAKTAYSNQPQHF.

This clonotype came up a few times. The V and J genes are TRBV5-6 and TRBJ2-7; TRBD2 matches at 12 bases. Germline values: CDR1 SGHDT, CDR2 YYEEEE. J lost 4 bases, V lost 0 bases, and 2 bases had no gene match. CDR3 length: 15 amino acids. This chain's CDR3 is CASSLGLAGVYEQYF. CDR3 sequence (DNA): TGTGCCAGCAGCTTGGGACTAGCGGGAGTATACGAGCAGTACTTC.

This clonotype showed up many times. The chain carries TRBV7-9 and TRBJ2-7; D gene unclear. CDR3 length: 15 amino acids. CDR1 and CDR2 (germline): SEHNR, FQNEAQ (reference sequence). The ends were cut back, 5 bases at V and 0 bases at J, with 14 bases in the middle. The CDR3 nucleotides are TGTGCCAGCAGCCATGACCTAGGCGTCTCCTACGAGCAGTACTTC. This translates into CASSHDLGVSYEQYF.

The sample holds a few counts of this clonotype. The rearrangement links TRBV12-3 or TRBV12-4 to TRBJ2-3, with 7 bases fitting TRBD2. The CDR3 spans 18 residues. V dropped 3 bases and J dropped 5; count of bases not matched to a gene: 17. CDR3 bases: TGTGCCAGCAGTTTTCTTTTGGGTAACGGGGGGTCAGAAGATACGCAGTATTTT. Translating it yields CASSFLLGNGGSEDTQYF.

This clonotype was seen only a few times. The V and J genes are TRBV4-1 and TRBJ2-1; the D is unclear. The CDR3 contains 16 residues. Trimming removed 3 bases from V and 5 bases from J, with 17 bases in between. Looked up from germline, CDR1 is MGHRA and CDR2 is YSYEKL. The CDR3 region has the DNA TGCGCCAGCAGCCAGTTGGGCGGTAGCAGCAACAATGAGCAGTTCTTC. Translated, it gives CASSQLGGSSNNEQFF.

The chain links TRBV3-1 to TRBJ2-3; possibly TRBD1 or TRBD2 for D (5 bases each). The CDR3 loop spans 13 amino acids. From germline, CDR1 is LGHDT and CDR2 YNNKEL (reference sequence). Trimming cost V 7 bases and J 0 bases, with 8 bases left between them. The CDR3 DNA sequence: TGTGCCAGCACAGGGAGCAGCACAGATACGCAGTATTTT. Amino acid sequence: CASTGSSTDTQYF.

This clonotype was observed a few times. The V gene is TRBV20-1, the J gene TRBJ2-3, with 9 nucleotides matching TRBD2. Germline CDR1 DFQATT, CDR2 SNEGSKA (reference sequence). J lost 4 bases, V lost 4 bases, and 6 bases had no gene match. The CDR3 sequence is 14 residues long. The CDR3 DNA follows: TGCAGTGCTACCTTAGCGGGGGCCCCAGATACGCAGTATTTT. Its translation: CSATLAGAPDTQYF.

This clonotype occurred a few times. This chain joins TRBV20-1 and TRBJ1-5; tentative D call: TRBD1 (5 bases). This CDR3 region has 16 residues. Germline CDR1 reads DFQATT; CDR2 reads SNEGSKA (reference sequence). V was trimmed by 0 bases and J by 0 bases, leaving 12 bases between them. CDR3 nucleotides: TGCAGTGCTAGAGATACCGGGACTGTTAGCAATCAGCCCCAGCATTTT. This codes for CSARDTGTVSNQPQHF.

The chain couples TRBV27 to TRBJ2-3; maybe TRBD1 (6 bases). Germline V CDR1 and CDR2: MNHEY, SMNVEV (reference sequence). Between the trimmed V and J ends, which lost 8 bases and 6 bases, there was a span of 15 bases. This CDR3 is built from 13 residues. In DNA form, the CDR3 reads TGTGCCAGCCGGCAGGGGAACTCGGATACGCAGTATTTT. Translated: CASRQGNSDTQYF.

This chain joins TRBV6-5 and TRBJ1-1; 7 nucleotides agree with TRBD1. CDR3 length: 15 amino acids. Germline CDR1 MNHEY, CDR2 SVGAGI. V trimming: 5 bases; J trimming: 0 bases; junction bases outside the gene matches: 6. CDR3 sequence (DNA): TGTGCCAGCAGTCACGAGACAGGGCTGAACACTGAAGCTTTCTTT. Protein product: CASSHETGLNTEAFF.

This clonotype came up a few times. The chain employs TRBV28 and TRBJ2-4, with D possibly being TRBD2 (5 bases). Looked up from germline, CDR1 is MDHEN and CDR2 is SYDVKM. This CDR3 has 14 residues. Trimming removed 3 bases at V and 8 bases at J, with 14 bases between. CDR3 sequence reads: CASSLGSRGDIQYF. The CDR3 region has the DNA TGTGCCAGCAGTTTGGGCAGCCGGGGAGACATTCAGTACTTC.

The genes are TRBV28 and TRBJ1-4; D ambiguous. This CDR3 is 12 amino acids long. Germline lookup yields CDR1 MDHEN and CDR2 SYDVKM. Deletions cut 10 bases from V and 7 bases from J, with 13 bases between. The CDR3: CATVGISEKLFF. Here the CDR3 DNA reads TGTGCCACAGTCGGAATCAGTGAAAAACTGTTTTTT.

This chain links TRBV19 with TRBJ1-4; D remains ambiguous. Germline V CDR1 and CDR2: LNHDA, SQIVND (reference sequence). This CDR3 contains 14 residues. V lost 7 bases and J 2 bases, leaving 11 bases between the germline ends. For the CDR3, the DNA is TGTGCCAGTACCAACCCCGGGACTAATGAAAAACTGTTTTTT. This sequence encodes CASTNPGTNEKLFF.